Following are 9 T cell receptor delta chains from one sample sequenced in a study of γδ T cells in repeated Plasmodium falciparum infection. TCRdb processed the multiplex PCR reads again with the CATT caller. This sample has around 86,000 delta-chain clones, with approximately 1.4% found just once. Bulk repertoires came from Vgamma9/Vdelta2+ or Vdelta2-negative gammadelta T cells flow-sorted from PBMC. Sequencing was performed on gamma-delta T cells from blood. The receptors come from a pool of human donors (malaria-infected and uninfected, not separated).

This clone occurred a few times. TCRdb's entry gives the protein of a much larger clone, which mismatches this DNA's translation at residue 5, likely from a read error; the protein reported here is translated from the DNA. The chain couples TRDV1 to TRDJ2; 11 bases match TRDD3. With V trimmed by 5 bases and J by 1 base, 12 bases remained unmatched. This CDR3 comprises 19 residues. The germline gives CDR1 TSWWSYY, CDR2 QGS. The CDR3 bases are TGTGCTCTTGGGAAAGTCTCTTACTGGGGGATAGGTTTGACAGCACAACTCTTCTTT. This sequence encodes CALGKVSYWGIGLTAQLFF.

This clone was seen more than once but under ten times. This DNA's translation differs at residue 3 from TCRdb's protein, which comes from a much larger clone; a read error is likely, and the protein shown is translated from the DNA. The V and J genes are TRDV2 and TRDJ1; D unresolved. Since TCRdb gives no J gene, matching the DNA to germline was used here to assign it. CDR3 length: 14 residues. CDR1 and CDR2 (germline): GEAIGNYY, EKD. The chain's CDR3 is CARDTVPISDKLIF. The DNA of the CDR3 is TGTGCCCGTGACACCGTACCCATATCCGATAAACTCATCTTT.

This clone has at least ten counts. It differs at one base from a far larger clone, so likely a read error. The identical CDR3 is also encoded by other nucleotide sequences in the sample. V usage is TRDV1 and J usage is TRDJ1; 9 nucleotides agree with TRDD3. The ends lost 3 bases at V and 0 bases at J; junction bases unmatched: 23. The CDR3 has 22 residues. Germline V gene sequence: CDR1 TSWWSYY, CDR2 QGS. The CDR3 coding sequence is TGTGCTCTTGGGGAGAACCCCATTAAGGGGCTGGGGGATCTCCTGTACACCGATAAACTCATCTTT. Translated, it gives CALGENPIKGLGDLLYTDKLIF.

For this clone: A clone one base away is much larger, so this may be a read error. The CDR3 reads CAASSPPLTGQQYTGKLIF. In nucleotides, the CDR3 is TGTGCAGCAAGCTCCCCCCCATTAACGGGACAACAGTACACCGGTAAACTCATCTTT. This chain links TRAV29/DV5 with TRDJ1; D ambiguous. TCRdb lists no J gene, so it was determined here by aligning the DNA to germline. This CDR3 contains 19 residues. The germline V gene has CDR1 NSMFDY and CDR2 ISSIKDK.

This clone was seen a handful of times. TCRdb shows a much larger clone's protein in place of this DNA's translation, and the two differ at residue 3, likely through a read error; the protein shown is translated from the DNA. The chain employs TRDV1 and TRDJ1; TRDD3 might be the D (7 bases). TCRdb supplies no J gene; here it was assigned by aligning the nucleotide sequence to germline. The CDR3 sequence is 22 residues long. Germline values: CDR1 TSWWSYY, CDR2 QGS. The CDR3, as DNA: TGTGCTTTTGGGGAGCCTCTTCATCTTCCTTCTAGTACTGGGGTGCACACCGATAAACTCATCTTT. Amino acid sequence: CAFGEPLHLPSSTGVHTDKLIF.

With respect to this clone: The mismatch at residue 3 between this DNA's translation and the TCRdb protein of a much larger clone likely reflects a read error; the protein shown is translated from the DNA. The CDR3 sequence is CAFDTVGLGDPTDKLIF. In DNA, the CDR3 is TGTGCCTTTGACACCGTGGGCCTGGGGGATCCTACCGATAAACTCATCTTT. The J gene is TRDJ1, the V gene TRDV2; 9 bases are a match to TRDD3. The CDR3 loop spans 17 amino acids. The germline V gene has CDR1 GEAIGNYY and CDR2 EKD.

This clone has a handful of counts. TCRdb attributes to this sequence the protein of a much larger clone, which differs from the DNA translation at residue 4; a read error is likely, and the protein displayed is translated from the DNA. The J gene is TRDJ1, the V gene TRDV2, with 9 bases aligning to TRDD3. The J gene was missing in TCRdb and was found by matching the end of the DNA to germline. CDR3 length: 16 residues. Trimming removed 6 bases from V and 0 bases from J; junction bases left unmatched: 10. CDR1 is GEAIGNYY, CDR2 EKD, per germline. CDR3 sequence: CACYKLGEQYTDKLIF. For the CDR3, the DNA is TGTGCCTGTTACAAACTGGGGGAGCAATACACCGATAAACTCATCTTT.

As for this clone: This DNA translates differently at residue 15 from the TCRdb protein, which is that of a much larger clone; a read error is likely, and the protein shown is the DNA's own translation. The J gene is uncalled and the V gene is TRDV2; TRDD3 is the table's D call, not checked against the DNA. The V gene's germline CDR1 is GEAIGNYY and CDR2 EKD. The CDR3 spans 17 residues. The CDR3 spells CACDHVLGDTETAQPFF. The CDR3 coding sequence is TGTGCCTGTGACCACGTACTGGGGGATACGGAAACAGCACAACCCTTCTTT.

This clone was observed a few times. With a far larger clone one base away, a read error is the likely cause. This CDR3 is also generated by other DNA sequences in the sample. J is TRDJ1 and V is TRDV1; 8 nucleotides align to TRDD3. TCRdb lists no J gene, so it was determined here by aligning the DNA to germline. CDR1 is TSWWSYY and CDR2 is QGS in the germline V gene. CDR3 length: 17 residues. CDR3 region: CALGEVGRGIRTDKLIF. The CDR3 DNA reads as TGTGCCCTTGGGGAAGTGGGTCGTGGGATACGGACCGATAAACTCATCTTT.